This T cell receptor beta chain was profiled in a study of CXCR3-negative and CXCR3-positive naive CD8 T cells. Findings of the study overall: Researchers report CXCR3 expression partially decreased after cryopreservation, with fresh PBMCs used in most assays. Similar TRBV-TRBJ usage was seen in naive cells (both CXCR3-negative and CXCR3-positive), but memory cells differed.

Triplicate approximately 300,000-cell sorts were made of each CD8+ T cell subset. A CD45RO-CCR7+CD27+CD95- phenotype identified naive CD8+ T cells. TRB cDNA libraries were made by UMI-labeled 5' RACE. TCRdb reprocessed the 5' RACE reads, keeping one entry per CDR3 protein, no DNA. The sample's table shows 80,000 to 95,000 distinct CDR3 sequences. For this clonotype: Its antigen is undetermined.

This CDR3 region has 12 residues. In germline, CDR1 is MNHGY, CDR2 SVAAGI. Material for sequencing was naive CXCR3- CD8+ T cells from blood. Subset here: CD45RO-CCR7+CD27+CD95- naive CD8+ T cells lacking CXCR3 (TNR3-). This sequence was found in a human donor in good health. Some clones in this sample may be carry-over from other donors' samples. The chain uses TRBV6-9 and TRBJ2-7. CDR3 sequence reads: CASSYGLRVGYF.